This section outlines one T cell receptor (beta chain) sequence together with its context. Its antigen is unknown. This sample stems from a study of CD8 T cells in ankylosing spondylitis. Study conclusions and caveats: Clones linked to disease were reported to show significant enrichment in matched ankylosing spondylitis synovial fluid. Typical of ankylosing spondylitis blood, it appeared, was a TCR beta motif of fewer than 10 highly homologous variants. CD8+ disease-linked clones were present at relatively low frequencies in blood.

The CDR3 has 13 amino acids. The V gene end was trimmed by 5 bases and the J gene end by 10 bases; junction bases not matched to a gene: 11. Germline CDR1 reads DFQATT; CDR2 reads SNEGSKA (reference sequence). TCRdb independently ran MiXCR on the 5' RACE reads; one entry per CDR3 protein. Here the sample spans roughly 440,000 distinct CDR3 sequences, roughly a sixth being singletons. This chain joins TRBV20-1 and TRBJ2-1; 7 bases are a match to TRBD2. This TCR derives from a male donor with ankylosing spondylitis. Sequencing was carried out using blood, either unsorted or a sorted T cell fraction (not recorded which). CDR3 in DNA: TGCAGTGCTCCCTACGCGGGAGCGAGGGAGCAGTTCTTC. It encodes CSAPYAGAREQFF.